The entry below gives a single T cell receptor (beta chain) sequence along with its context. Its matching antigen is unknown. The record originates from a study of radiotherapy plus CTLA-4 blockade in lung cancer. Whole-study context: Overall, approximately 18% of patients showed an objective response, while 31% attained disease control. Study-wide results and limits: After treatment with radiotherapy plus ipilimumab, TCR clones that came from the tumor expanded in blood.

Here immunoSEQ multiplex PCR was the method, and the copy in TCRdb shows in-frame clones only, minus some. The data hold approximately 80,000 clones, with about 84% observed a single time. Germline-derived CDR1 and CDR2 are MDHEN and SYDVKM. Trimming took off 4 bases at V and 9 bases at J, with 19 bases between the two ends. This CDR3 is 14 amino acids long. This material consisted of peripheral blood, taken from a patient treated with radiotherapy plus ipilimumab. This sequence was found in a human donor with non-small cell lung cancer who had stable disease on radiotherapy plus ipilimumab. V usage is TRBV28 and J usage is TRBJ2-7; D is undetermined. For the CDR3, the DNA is TGTGCCAGCAGTTCCCCCCGCAGCGTAACCGGGCAGTACTTC. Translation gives CASSSPRSVTGQYF.